The 21 T cell receptor beta chains reported below all come from one sample, sequenced in a study of beta chain features in type 1 diabetes. No antigen is known for these receptors. Expressed TCRB transcripts were sequenced, since all the RNA that had been isolated was reverse transcribed. The repertoire was sequenced with immunoSEQ multiplex PCR; TCRdb's copy has only in-frame clones and lacks some. The table lists 130,000 to 150,000 clones, roughly an eighth of them singletons, with 1.3% in the top ten. Study observations and caveats: Researchers report that Type 1 diabetes patients had moderately but significantly shorter TCRB CDR3s across all four CD4+ subsets.

The sample comprised central memory CD4+ T cells from blood. Every receptor here comes from a man aged 18 to 29 with type 1 diabetes.

This clone was detected only a few times. This chain connects TRBV9 to TRBJ2-2; no clear D. With 0 bases removed from V and 7 bases from J, the gap between germline ends came to 10 bases. Germline CDR1 reads SGDLS; CDR2 reads YYNGEE. The CDR3 is 14 residues long. As DNA, the CDR3 is TGTGCCAGCAGCGTAGTTGTAAGTGGCGGGGAGCTGTTTTTT. This sequence encodes CASSVVVSGGELFF.

In its sample, this clone was seen many times. V is TRBV25-1 and J is TRBJ1-2; unclear D gene. This CDR3 has 13 amino acids. CDR1 and CDR2 from the germline V gene are MGHDK and SYGVNS. Trimming left V 6 bases short and J 4 bases short, with 12 bases between. This chain's CDR3 is CASRRGNSYGYTF. In DNA, the CDR3 is TGTGCCAGCAGGCGGGGAAACAGCTATGGCTACACCTTC.

This clone was observed a few times. V and J are TRBV6-1 and TRBJ2-7; tentatively, D is TRBD1 or TRBD2 (5 bases each). The germline gives CDR1 MNHNS, CDR2 SASEGT. The ends were cut back, 7 bases at V and 4 bases at J, with 20 bases in the middle. The length of the CDR3 is 15 residues. For the CDR3, the DNA is TGTGCCAGCATTGCTACTCCGGGACGGTTGTACGAGCAGTACTTC. It yields the protein CASIATPGRLYEQYF.

The chain couples TRBV19 to TRBJ2-1; TRBD2 agrees at 9 bases. J was trimmed by 2 bases and V by 10 bases; bases with no gene match: 9. In germline, CDR1 is LNHDA, CDR2 SQIVND (reference sequence). The CDR3 contains 15 residues. For the CDR3, the DNA is TGTGCCACCTCCTCGCGGGGGGGGGCCTACAATGAGCAGTTCTTC. Encoded protein: CATSSRGGAYNEQFF.

This clone was detected a few times. The chain carries TRBV28 and TRBJ1-1; D not resolved. The V end was cut by 5 bases, the J end by 0 bases, with 7 bases between. The CDR3 runs to 13 residues. CDR1 and CDR2 (germline): MDHEN, SYDVKM. CDR3 protein: CASSGRMNTEAFF. In nucleotides, the CDR3 is TGTGCCAGCAGTGGTAGGATGAACACTGAAGCTTTCTTT.

This clone was picked up a small number of times. The chain joins TRBV27 to TRBJ1-3, with D possibly matching TRBD1 (5 bases). V lost 4 bases to trimming and J lost 2 bases, with 9 bases between them. Germline CDR1 is MNHEY and CDR2 is SMNVEV (reference sequence). The CDR3 is made up of 14 amino acids. The CDR3 here is CASSSTAAGNTIYF. In nucleotides, the CDR3 is TGTGCCAGCAGTTCGACAGCCGCTGGAAACACCATATATTTT.

This clone turned up a few times. The chain carries TRBV10-2 and TRBJ2-7; possible D gene TRBD2, 5 bases. V was cut by 4 bases and J by 5 bases, with 18 bases left in between. Germline V lookup: CDR1 WSHSY, CDR2 SAAADI. The CDR3 extends over 15 amino acids. The CDR3 DNA is TGCGCCAGCAGTGGTTCCGGGAAGCCGGCAGACGAGCAGTACTTC. It yields the protein CASSGSGKPADEQYF.

This chain uses TRBV19 with TRBJ1-2; no definite D call. Germline V CDR1 and CDR2: LNHDA, SQIVND (reference sequence). Trimming stripped 7 bases from V and 4 bases from J, with 16 bases between. The CDR3 covers 14 residues. CDR3 nucleotides: TGTGCCAGTATCGGGCTAACGGACGTCTATGGCTACACCTTC. Its protein product is CASIGLTDVYGYTF.

In this sample, this clone turned up a few times. Only one base separates this from a far larger clonotype, so it likely reflects a read error. J is TRBJ2-6 and V is TRBV19, with 9 bases aligning to TRBD1. The CDR3 loop spans 15 amino acids. J lost 0 bases, V lost 6 bases, and 0 bases had no gene match. Per germline, CDR1 LNHDA and CDR2 SQIVND (reference sequence). The CDR3 DNA reads TGTGCCAGTAGGGACAGGGGCTCTGGGGCCAACGTCCTGACTTTC. Its protein product is CASRDRGSGANVLTF.

The chain has TRBV2 and TRBJ2-3; D not resolved. V was cut by 7 bases and J by 3 bases, with 11 bases left in between. There are 13 residues in the CDR3. The germline CDR1 and CDR2 sequences are SNHLY and FYNNEI. CDR3 in DNA: TGTGCCAGCATGCGCCTACTAACAGATACGCAGTATTTT. Encoded protein: CASMRLLTDTQYF.

There are a few counts of this clone. The CDR3 reads CASSPGTGVSTEAFF. The DNA for the CDR3 is TGTGCCAGCTCACCTGGGACAGGGGTGAGCACTGAAGCTTTCTTT. The chain is built from TRBV18 and TRBJ1-1; TRBD1 agrees at 10 bases. The CDR3 sequence is 15 residues long. J gave up 4 bases and V 3 bases, and 5 bases lay outside the gene matches. Per the germline V gene, CDR1 is KGHSH and CDR2 is LQKENI.

This clone was counted only a few times. The chain couples TRBV5-1 to TRBJ2-5, with D possibly matching TRBD2 (6 bases). The CDR3 is made up of 15 amino acids. Germline V gives CDR1 SGHRS, CDR2 YFSETQ. Trimming took 4 bases from V and 1 from J, leaving 14 bases between them. The CDR3: CASSPSGRLQETQYF. CDR3 bases: TGCGCCAGCAGCCCGTCCGGGAGACTCCAAGAGACCCAGTACTTC.

The chain employs TRBV18 and TRBJ1-2; D might be TRBD1 (5 bases). CDR3 length: 13 amino acids. V lost 2 bases, J lost 4 bases, and 8 bases lay in between. From germline, CDR1 is KGHSH and CDR2 LQKENI. The CDR3 loop reads CASSPSRGYGYTF. Written as DNA, the CDR3 is TGTGCCAGCTCACCAAGTAGGGGCTATGGCTACACCTTC.

This clone was seen a few times. The genes are TRBV28 and TRBJ1-5; 8 nucleotides agree with TRBD1. V gave up 7 bases and J gave up 5 bases; unmatched junction bases: 4. Germline CDR1 MDHEN, CDR2 SYDVKM. This CDR3 spans 13 amino acids. CDR3 DNA sequence: TGTGCCAGCATCGGGACAGGCCATCAGCCCCAGCATTTT. Translating it yields CASIGTGHQPQHF.

The genes are TRBV5-1 and TRBJ2-1; D gene unclear. The germline V gene has CDR1 SGHRS and CDR2 YFSETQ. Trimming removed 0 bases from V and 2 bases from J, with 3 bases in between. The CDR3 consists of 13 residues. CDR3 sequence reads: CASSLVTYNEQFF. The CDR3 DNA reads TGCGCCAGCAGCTTGGTCACCTACAATGAGCAGTTCTTC.

This clone has only a few counts. The chain is built from TRBV30 and TRBJ1-3, with 7 bases lining up with TRBD1. Germline assignment: CDR1 GTSNPN and CDR2 SVGIG (reference sequence). Trimming cost V 3 bases and J 2 bases; bases outside gene matches: 4. CDR3 length: 14 residues. CDR3 in DNA: TGTGCCTGGAGAACGACAGGGACTGGAAACACCATATATTTT. This codes for CAWRTTGTGNTIYF.

V and J are TRBV19 and TRBJ2-5; D ambiguous. Trimming stripped 3 bases from V and 4 bases from J, with 9 bases between. Germline V gene sequence: CDR1 LNHDA, CDR2 SQIVND (reference sequence). This CDR3 has 13 residues. The CDR3 bases are TGTGCCAGTAGTATTAAACCTAGAGAGACCCAGTACTTC. It codes for CASSIKPRETQYF.

This clone appeared a few times. The chain is built from TRBV2 and TRBJ1-1, with D unclear. V was clipped by 5 bases and J by 6 bases, with 10 bases between them. The CDR3 covers 12 residues. The germline V gene has CDR1 SNHLY and CDR2 FYNNEI. In DNA, the CDR3 is TGTGCCAGCAGTACCGACACGCCTGAAGCTTTCTTT. It yields the protein CASSTDTPEAFF.

This clone came up a few times. This sequence joins TRBV7-2 and TRBJ1-2; TRBD1 matches 7 bases. Unmatched junction bases numbered 8, after V lost 4 bases and J lost 0 bases. Germline CDR1 and CDR2: SGHTA and FQGNSA. The CDR3 consists of 16 residues. The CDR3 spells CASSYRGSGANYGYTF. CDR3 nucleotides: TGTGCCAGCAGCTACAGGGGCTCAGGGGCTAACTATGGCTACACCTTC.

The chain combines TRBV5-1 with TRBJ1-6; D ambiguous. Germline-derived CDR1 and CDR2 are SGHRS and YFSETQ. CDR3 length: 14 amino acids. V lost 3 bases and J lost 10, with 14 bases in between. The DNA of the CDR3 is TGCGCCAGCAGCTGGGAGAGCCAAGGGTCACCCCTCCACTTT. Translating gives CASSWESQGSPLHF.

The genes are TRBV19 and TRBJ2-5, with TRBD1 matching 9 bases. Germline assignment: CDR1 LNHDA and CDR2 SQIVND (reference sequence). The CDR3 is 16 amino acids. With 1 base clipped from V and 2 bases from J, the junction kept 5 bases outside the gene matches. CDR3 residues: CASSIAGTGKQETQYF. CDR3 DNA: TGTGCCAGTAGTATAGCCGGGACAGGGAAACAAGAGACCCAGTACTTC.